A single sample gave rise to the 13 T cell receptor beta chains below, sequenced in a study of cytomegalovirus exposure and HLA in healthy donors. Primers included in the PCR were 60 Vbeta and 13 Jbeta primers. Clones were sequenced by immunoSEQ multiplex PCR, and TCRdb holds only the in-frame ones, with some missing. The sample table sets out around 160,000 clones. The specimen sequenced was PBMCs. These receptor sequences come from a woman aged 50 to 60 in good health and CMV-seronegative.

J is TRBJ2-3 and V is TRBV7-2, with TRBD1 identical over 7 bases. Losses at the gene ends were 3 bases for V and 3 bases for J; bases not matched to a gene: 9. CDR1 SGHTA and CDR2 FQGNSA come from the germline V gene. The CDR3 is 16 amino acids. The CDR3 nucleotides read TGTGCCAGCAGCTTTAACAGGGGAACGGGGACAGATACGCAGTATTTT. Translated: CASSFNRGTGTDTQYF.

The chain combines TRBV6-1 with TRBJ1-5, with D unresolved. The CDR3 is made up of 15 amino acids. V lost 6 bases and J 4 bases, leaving 16 bases between the germline ends. Germline lookup yields CDR1 MNHNS and CDR2 SASEGT. CDR3 sequence: CASRRSNGANQPQHF. CDR3 DNA: TGTGCCAGCAGAAGATCGAATGGAGCAAATCAGCCCCAGCATTTT.

Here the CDR3 reads CASSERVRGSAYEQYF. The CDR3 coding sequence is TGTGCCAGCAGTGAAAGGGTCAGGGGGAGCGCCTACGAGCAGTACTTC. The chain combines TRBV6-1 with TRBJ2-7; 7 bases line up with TRBD1. The CDR3 sequence is 16 residues long. The germline V gene encodes CDR1 MNHNS and CDR2 SASEGT. Losses at the gene ends were 2 bases for V and 2 bases for J; bases not matched to a gene: 9.

The gene calls are TRBV7-8 and TRBJ2-2; 10 bases map to TRBD2. After removal of 5 bases from V and 6 bases from J, the junction contained 6 bases not matched to a gene. This CDR3 has 15 amino acids. Germline V CDR1 and CDR2: SGHVS, FQNEAQ. In DNA form, the CDR3 reads TGTGCCAGCAGCACGCGGCTAGCGGGGGCCGGGGAGCTGTTTTTT. Residues: CASSTRLAGAGELFF.

V and J are TRBV15 and TRBJ1-4; 9 bases are a match to TRBD1. The CDR3 runs 14 residues. V shed 3 bases and J 6 bases; nucleotides not matched to a gene: 2. Germline V gene lookup returns CDR1 LNHNV and CDR2 YYDKDF (reference sequence). CDR3 nucleotide sequence: TGTGCCACCAGCAGCCGGGACAGGGATGAAAAACTGTTTTTT. Protein: CATSSRDRDEKLFF.

A word on this clone: One junction end disagrees with the germline gene, perhaps due to a read error. Distinct nucleotide sequences in the sample also encode this CDR3. CDR3 bases: TGCGCCAGCAGTCAAGCGGGAGGCCCGACAGATACGCAGTATTTT. This gives the protein CASSQAGGPTDTQYF. The V call is TRBV9, the J call TRBJ2-3, with 9 bases identical to TRBD2. This CDR3 spans 15 amino acids. Germline lookup yields CDR1 SGDLS and CDR2 YYNGEE. Using reference TRBV9 and TRBJ2-3 for the parts outside the CDR3, the full variable domain is DSGVTQTPKHLITATGQRVTLRCSPRSGDLSVYWYQQSLDQGLQFLIQYYNGEERAKGNILERFSAQQFPDLHSELNLSSLELGDSALYFCASSQAGGPTDTQYFGPGTRLTVL.

The genes are TRBV28 and TRBJ1-2, with 10 bases matching TRBD1. The V gene's germline CDR1 is MDHEN and CDR2 SYDVKM. V lost 6 bases, J lost 6 bases, and 4 bases stayed unmatched. The length of the CDR3 is 13 residues. The CDR3 DNA follows: TGTGCCAGCAGACGACAGGGGGCAAATGGCTACACCTTC. This codes for CASRRQGANGYTF.

The chain couples TRBV5-1 to TRBJ1-1; 12 bases agree with TRBD1. J was trimmed by 2 bases and V by 4 bases; bases with no gene match: 3. CDR3 length equals 15 residues. CDR1 is SGHRS, CDR2 YFSETQ, per germline. The CDR3 DNA reads as TGCGCCAGCAGCCCAGGGACAGGGGGCAACACTGAAGCTTTCTTT. Its protein product is CASSPGTGGNTEAFF.

The V gene is TRBV7-3, the J gene TRBJ1-2; D is unclear. Deletions cut 4 bases from V and 7 bases from J, with 16 bases between. Germline V lookup: CDR1 SGHTA, CDR2 FQGTGA. CDR3 length: 14 residues. The CDR3 loop is CASSSFLPGTGYTF. CDR3 DNA sequence: TGTGCCAGCAGCTCGTTCCTACCCGGTACTGGCTACACCTTC.

The chain carries TRBV6-5 and TRBJ2-2; D is unresolved. This CDR3 region has 12 residues. Between the trimmed V and J ends, which lost 7 bases and 1 base, there was a span of 4 bases. The germline V gene encodes CDR1 MNHEY and CDR2 SVGAGI. In DNA, the CDR3 is TGTGCCAGCATCGGGAACACCGGGGAGCTGTTTTTT. Translated: CASIGNTGELFF.

The J gene is TRBJ1-1, the V gene TRBV30; 7 bases match TRBD1. J lost 1 base, V lost 6 bases, and 8 bases had no gene match. Germline loops: CDR1 GTSNPN, CDR2 SVGIG (reference sequence). This CDR3 is 14 amino acids long. The CDR3 DNA follows: TGTGCCTGCTTCAAAGAGGGGGCGAACACTGAAGCTTTCTTT. Translated, it gives CACFKEGANTEAFF. Looking up the rest from reference TRBV30 and TRBJ1-1 gives the full variable domain: SQTIHQWPATLVQPVGSPLSLECTVEGTSNPNLYWYRQAAGRGLQLLFYSVGIGQISSEVPQNLSASRPQDRQFILSSKKLLLSDSGFYLCACFKEGANTEAFFGQGTRLTVV.

The rearrangement uses TRBV18 and TRBJ2-6; 7 nucleotides agree with TRBD2. With 4 bases clipped from V and 0 bases from J, the junction kept 6 bases outside the gene matches. The CDR3 loop spans 17 amino acids. Germline assignment: CDR1 KGHSH and CDR2 LQKENI. Here the CDR3 reads CASSREGGNSGANVLTF. The DNA for the CDR3 is TGTGCCAGCTCACGGGAGGGCGGAAACTCTGGGGCCAACGTCCTGACTTTC.

V usage is TRBV7-2 and J usage is TRBJ2-3; 7 bases are shared with TRBD2. Germline V gene lookup returns CDR1 SGHTA and CDR2 FQGNSA. The CDR3 is 14 residues long. V dropped 1 base and J dropped 10; count of bases not matched to a gene: 8. In DNA, the CDR3 is TGTGCCAGCAGCTTAGTCGGGGCCGGGAGGTCGCAGTATTTT. It specifies CASSLVGAGRSQYF.